Below are 27 T cell receptor beta chains sequenced from a single sample in a study of blood T cell repertoires in COVID-19. This table comes from immunoSEQ multiplex PCR, and its TCRdb copy is limited to in-frame clones, with some not included. The table records 250,000 to 300,000 clones, 70% to 90% of them present only once. The sample was peripheral blood. The receptors derive from a man younger than 35 with active or convalescent COVID-19.

CDR3 residues: CASRATGTGVGYTF. The CDR3 nucleotides read TGTGCCAGCAGGGCAACCGGGACAGGGGTCGGCTACACCTTC. This chain uses TRBV2 with TRBJ1-2, with 10 bases lining up with TRBD1. Germline loops: CDR1 SNHLY, CDR2 FYNNEI. The CDR3 runs 14 residues. J gave up 8 bases and V 6 bases, and 9 bases lay outside the gene matches.

V gene TRBV10-3 combines with J gene TRBJ1-2, with 7 nucleotides matching TRBD1. Germline V lookup: CDR1 ENHRY, CDR2 SYGVKD. The CDR3 sequence is 15 residues long. The V gene end was trimmed by 8 bases and the J gene end by 2 bases; junction bases not matched to a gene: 11. The chain's CDR3 is CAIGDRVQENYGYTF. The CDR3 coding sequence is TGTGCCATCGGAGACAGGGTTCAGGAGAACTATGGCTACACCTTC.

The V call is TRBV2, the J call TRBJ2-3; possibly TRBD2 for D (6 bases). Trimming took off 7 bases at V and 7 bases at J, with 9 bases between the two ends. The CDR3 has 11 residues. The germline V gene encodes CDR1 SNHLY and CDR2 FYNNEI. CDR3 residues: CASKAGYTQYF. For the CDR3, the DNA is TGTGCCAGCAAAGCGGGTTATACGCAGTATTTT.

This clone has only one observation. The V and J genes are TRBV7-6 and TRBJ1-1, with 8 bases fitting TRBD1. The CDR3 runs 15 residues. Germline-derived CDR1 and CDR2 are SGHVS and FNYEAQ. V trimming: 4 bases; J trimming: 4 bases; junction bases outside the gene matches: 8. The CDR3 nucleotides read TGTGCCAGCAGCTGGCAACAGGGGGGTGCCACTGAAGCTTTCTTT. Its translation: CASSWQQGGATEAFF.

The chain employs TRBV5-5 and TRBJ2-3, with 11 positions matching TRBD2. The CDR3 length is 15 residues. Looked up from germline, CDR1 is SGHKS and CDR2 is YYEKEE (reference sequence). After removal of 4 bases from V and 10 bases from J, the junction contained 11 bases not matched to a gene. CDR3 amino acids: CASSPGLAVLWAQYF. For the CDR3, the DNA is TGTGCCAGCAGCCCGGGACTAGCGGTGCTATGGGCGCAGTATTTT.

The chain uses TRBV11-3 and TRBJ2-1, with D possibly TRBD2 on 6 matching bases. Germline values: CDR1 SGHNT, CDR2 YENEEA. The CDR3 spans 13 residues. The germline V and J ends were trimmed by 2 bases and 10 bases, with 12 bases remaining between them. The CDR3 nucleotides are TGTGCCAGCAGCTTAATCGGCGCGGGAGAGCAGTTCTTC. This translates into CASSLIGAGEQFF.

The chain joins TRBV9 to TRBJ2-5, with D uncertain. The CDR3 spans 15 residues. V lost 0 bases and J 5 bases, leaving 14 bases between the germline ends. Per the germline V gene, CDR1 is SGDLS and CDR2 is YYNGEE. As DNA, the CDR3 is TGTGCCAGCAGCGTAGCTCCCTCTGGAGCCGAGACCCAGTACTTC. As protein: CASSVAPSGAETQYF.

The DNA of the CDR3 is TGTGCCAGCAGCTCCGGTCCCCGACAGGGGACCCAGTACTTC. Protein product: CASSSGPRQGTQYF. The J gene is TRBJ2-5, the V gene TRBV7-2; TRBD1 aligns across 7 bases. Germline values: CDR1 SGHTA, CDR2 FQGNSA. The CDR3 is 14 residues long. Losses at the gene ends were 4 bases for V and 7 bases for J; bases not matched to a gene: 9.

The chain combines TRBV28 with TRBJ2-1, with 9 positions matching TRBD2. Germline CDR1 is MDHEN and CDR2 is SYDVKM. With 7 bases clipped from V and 2 bases from J, the junction kept 15 bases outside the gene matches. The length of the CDR3 is 18 residues. CDR3 sequence (DNA): TGTGCCAGCACCCTCTTGGGACTAGCAGGGGGTACCTACAATGAGCAGTTCTTC. Residues: CASTLLGLAGGTYNEQFF. The whole variable domain, remainder taken from reference TRBV28 and TRBJ2-1, is DVKVTQSSRYLVKRTGEKVFLECVQDMDHENMFWYRQDPGLGLRLIYFSYDVKMKEKGDIPEGYSVSREKKERFSLILESASTNQTSMYLCASTLLGLAGGTYNEQFFGPGTRLTVL.

J is TRBJ2-1 and V is TRBV27; 11 nucleotides align to TRBD2. Germline V lookup: CDR1 MNHEY, CDR2 SMNVEV (reference sequence). The CDR3 is 16 residues long. The trim removed 6 bases at V and 8 bases at J, leaving 12 bases unmatched. CDR3 bases: TGTGCCAGCAGCCCGGAAATAGCGGGAGGGAGGTATGAGCAGTTCTTC. Translation gives CASSPEIAGGRYEQFF.

The J gene is TRBJ1-3, the V gene TRBV19, with unresolved D. V was shortened by 5 bases and J by 2 bases, with 10 bases between the two germline ends. The CDR3 sequence is 14 residues long. Germline V lookup: CDR1 LNHDA, CDR2 SQIVND (reference sequence). The CDR3 DNA sequence: TGTGCCAGTAGTTTGGGAGGGACTGGAAACACCATATATTTT. This codes for CASSLGGTGNTIYF.

This sequence joins TRBV7-9 and TRBJ2-7; 9 positions match TRBD1. Germline trimming cut 7 bases from V and 4 bases from J; bases unmatched to any gene: 11. The CDR3 totals 15 residues. The germline gives CDR1 SEHNR, CDR2 FQNEAQ (reference sequence). This CDR3 is CASTGPKQGAYEQYF. In nucleotides, the CDR3 is TGTGCCAGCACCGGACCTAAACAGGGGGCTTACGAGCAGTACTTC.

This chain joins TRBV11-3 and TRBJ1-1; 7 nucleotides align to TRBD1. J gave up 3 bases and V 0 bases, and 4 bases lay outside the gene matches. The CDR3 is made up of 15 amino acids. Germline V gene data show CDR1 as SGHNT and CDR2 as YENEEA. The CDR3: CASSLDTGVHTEAFF. The CDR3 DNA sequence: TGTGCCAGCAGCTTAGATACAGGGGTTCACACTGAAGCTTTCTTT.

J is TRBJ2-3 and V is TRBV5-1; D perhaps matches TRBD2 (6 bases). V was cut by 0 bases and J by 8 bases, with 7 bases left in between. Germline V CDR1 and CDR2: SGHRS, YFSETQ. The CDR3 length is 12 residues. CDR3: CASSLGDFTQYF. DNA for the CDR3: TGCGCCAGCAGCTTGGGGGACTTTACGCAGTATTTT. The complete variable domain, with remaining parts taken from reference TRBV5-1 and TRBJ2-3, reads KAGVTQTPRYLIKTRGQQVTLSCSPISGHRSVSWYQQTPGQGLQFLFEYFSETQRNKGNFPGRFSGRQFSNSRSEMNVSTLELGDSALYLCASSLGDFTQYFGPGTRLTVL.

The rearrangement uses TRBV10-2 and TRBJ1-2; D call uncertain. V shed 8 bases and J shed 3 bases, with 13 bases lying between them. Germline-derived CDR1 and CDR2 are WSHSY and SAAADI. The CDR3 runs to 13 residues. The CDR3 DNA follows: TGCGCCAGCGCCCGGGAGGGTCACTATGGCTACACCTTC. Its protein product is CASAREGHYGYTF.

The chain is built from TRBV5-1 and TRBJ2-5, with 9 bases lining up with TRBD2. This CDR3 is 14 amino acids long. CDR1 is SGHRS, CDR2 YFSETQ, per germline. V lost 9 bases to trimming and J lost 0 bases; unmatched junction nucleotides: 6. In nucleotides, the CDR3 is TGCGCCACTAGAGCTAGCGGGAACCAAGAGACCCAGTACTTC. It codes for CATRASGNQETQYF.

This clone was found once. The chain has TRBV3-1 (or the pseudogene TRBV3-2) and TRBJ1-2, with 12 bases fitting TRBD1. This CDR3 contains 15 residues. CDR1 LGHDT and CDR2 YNNKEL come from the germline V gene (reference sequence). Trimming removed 5 bases from V and 7 bases from J; junction bases left unmatched: 8. DNA of the CDR3: TGTGCCAGCAGCATACCGGGACAGGGGGCCTTTGGCTACACCTTC. It is translated as CASSIPGQGAFGYTF.

The V gene is TRBV10-3, the J gene TRBJ1-2, with D maybe TRBD1 (5 bases). The CDR3 loop spans 13 amino acids. Trimming shortened V by 5 bases and J by 6 bases, and 13 bases separated the two germline ends. The V gene's germline CDR1 is ENHRY and CDR2 SYGVKD. In nucleotides, the CDR3 is TGTGCCATCAGTCTGGAGGGGAAGCATGGCTACACCTTC. Translation: CAISLEGKHGYTF.

The V and J genes are TRBV6-1 and TRBJ2-5, with 8 bases lining up with TRBD2. Germline CDR1 is MNHNS and CDR2 is SASEGT. CDR3 size: 16 residues. The V and J ends lost 2 bases and 2 bases, in that order; junction bases with no gene match: 7. For the CDR3, the DNA is TGTGCCAGCAGTGAAAGGAGCGGGGGACCTCAAGAGACCCAGTACTTC. This codes for CASSERSGGPQETQYF.

The V and J genes are TRBV2 and TRBJ1-5; D may be TRBD1 (5 bases). Germline assignment: CDR1 SNHLY and CDR2 FYNNEI. V was cut by 5 bases and J by 6 bases, with 14 bases left in between. CDR3 size: 14 residues. The CDR3 sequence: CASSFGGESQPQHF. CDR3 coding DNA: TGTGCCAGCAGTTTCGGGGGAGAAAGTCAGCCCCAGCATTTT.

The chain employs TRBV7-9 and TRBJ1-2, with 10 bases aligning to TRBD1. V dropped 4 bases and J dropped 3; count of bases not matched to a gene: 8. The length of the CDR3 is 16 residues. CDR1 SEHNR and CDR2 FQNEAQ come from the germline V gene (reference sequence). The CDR3: CASSSTDRGYHYGYTF. The CDR3, as DNA: TGTGCCAGCAGCTCAACGGACAGGGGGTATCACTATGGCTACACCTTC. The full variable domain, in which reference TRBV7-9 and TRBJ1-2 provide the parts outside the CDR3, is DTGVSQNPRHKITKRGQNVTFRCDPISEHNRLYWYRQTLGQGPEFLTYFQNEAQLEKSRLLSDRFSAERPKGSFSTLEIQRTEQGDSAMYLCASSSTDRGYHYGYTFGSGTRLTVV.

The V and J genes are TRBV21-1 and TRBJ1-2; the D segment call TRBD1 is taken from the table without a DNA check. TRBV21-1 is tagged as a pseudogene. This CDR3 spans 14 amino acids. The CDR3 nucleotides read TGTGCCATCGTCGACAGGTGGGCACTATATGGCTACACCTTC. Its translation is CAIVDRWALYGYTF.

This rearrangement joins TRBV6-6 to TRBJ2-3; possible D gene TRBD2, 6 bases. CDR1 and CDR2 (germline): MNHNY, SVGAGI (reference sequence). With 0 bases removed from V and 6 bases from J, the gap between germline ends came to 16 bases. The CDR3 consists of 16 residues. In DNA, the CDR3 is TGTGCCAGCAGTTACTCGAATCTACCCGGGACTGATACGCAGTATTTT. It yields the protein CASSYSNLPGTDTQYF.

The rearrangement joins TRBV27 to TRBJ2-5; TRBD2 matches 8 bases. The length of the CDR3 is 16 residues. After removal of 5 bases from V and 4 bases from J, the junction contained 12 bases not matched to a gene. Germline lookup yields CDR1 MNHEY and CDR2 SMNVEV (reference sequence). This CDR3 reads CASSMLSGSFTETQYF. The CDR3 bases are TGTGCCAGCAGTATGCTGAGCGGGAGCTTCACAGAGACCCAGTACTTC.

This clone was counted a single time. This chain connects TRBV4-2 to TRBJ2-7; D remains unclear. Germline CDR1 reads LGHNA; CDR2 reads YNFKEQ. The V gene lost 0 bases and the J gene lost 4 bases, with 7 bases spanning the gap. The CDR3 consists of 13 residues. The chain's CDR3 is CASSQDIQYEQYF. In DNA form, the CDR3 reads TGTGCCAGCAGCCAAGATATTCAGTACGAGCAGTACTTC.

This chain links TRBV7-9 with TRBJ1-2; the D is unclear. V was shortened by 8 bases and J by 8 bases, with 24 bases between the two germline ends. The CDR3 totals 15 residues. The V gene's germline CDR1 is SEHNR and CDR2 FQNEAQ (reference sequence). CDR3 loop: CASYEMEQRRTGYTF. Here the CDR3 DNA reads TGTGCCAGCTACGAGATGGAGCAGCGGAGGACGGGCTACACCTTC. Full variable domain (outside the CDR3, taken from reference TRBV7-9 and TRBJ1-2): DTGVSQNPRHKITKRGQNVTFRCDPISEHNRLYWYRQTLGQGPEFLTYFQNEAQLEKSRLLSDRFSAERPKGSFSTLEIQRTEQGDSAMYLCASYEMEQRRTGYTFGSGTRLTVV.

A single count supports this clone. This chain links TRBV6-5 with TRBJ2-7; TRBD1 agrees at 8 bases. The germline gives CDR1 MNHEY, CDR2 SVGAGI. This CDR3 has 15 residues. With V trimmed by 0 bases and J by 6 bases, 7 bases remained unmatched. As DNA, the CDR3 is TGTGCCAGCAGTTACTCGAGGCAGGGGGCCTCCGAGCAGTACTTC. Translation gives CASSYSRQGASEQYF.